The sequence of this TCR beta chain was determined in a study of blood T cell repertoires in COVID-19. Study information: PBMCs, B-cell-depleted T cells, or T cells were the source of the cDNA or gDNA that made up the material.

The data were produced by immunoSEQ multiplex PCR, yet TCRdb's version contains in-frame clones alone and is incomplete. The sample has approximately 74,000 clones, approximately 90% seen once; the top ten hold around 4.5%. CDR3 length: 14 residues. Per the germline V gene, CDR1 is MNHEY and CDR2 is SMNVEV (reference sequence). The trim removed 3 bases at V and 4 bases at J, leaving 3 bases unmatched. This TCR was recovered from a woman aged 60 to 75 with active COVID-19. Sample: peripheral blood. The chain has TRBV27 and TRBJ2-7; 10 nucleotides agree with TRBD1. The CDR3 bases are TGTGCCAGCAGTTTCCGGGACAGGGGTTACGAGCAGTACTTC. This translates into CASSFRDRGYEQYF.